This TCR beta chain was recovered during a study of control samples from healthy donors and cancer patients. Germline CDR1 reads SEHNR; CDR2 reads FQNEAQ (reference sequence). Trimming cost V 3 bases and J 2 bases, with 14 bases left between them. This CDR3 spans 16 amino acids. Sequencing used immunoSEQ multiplex PCR; TCRdb keeps in-frame clones, though not all of them. This table has about 83,000 clones, roughly nine tenths appearing once. This chain uses TRBV7-9 with TRBJ2-1, with unresolved D. The sequence came from a middle-aged man in good health. Material: blood. The CDR3 nucleotides read TGTGCCAGCAGCTTCCCGGGTGAAGGAACCTACAATGAGCAGTTCTTC. This gives the protein CASSFPGEGTYNEQFF.